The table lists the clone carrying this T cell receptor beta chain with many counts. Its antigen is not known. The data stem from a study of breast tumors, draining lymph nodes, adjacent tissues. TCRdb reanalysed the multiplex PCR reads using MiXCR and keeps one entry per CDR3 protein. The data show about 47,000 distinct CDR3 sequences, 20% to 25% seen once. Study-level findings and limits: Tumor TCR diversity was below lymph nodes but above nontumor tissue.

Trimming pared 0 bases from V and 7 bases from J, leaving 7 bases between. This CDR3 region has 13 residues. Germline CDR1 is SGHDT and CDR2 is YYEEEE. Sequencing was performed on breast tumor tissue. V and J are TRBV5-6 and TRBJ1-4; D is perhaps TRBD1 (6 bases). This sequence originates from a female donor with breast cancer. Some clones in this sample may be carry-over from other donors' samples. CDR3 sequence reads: CASSLGGGEKLFF. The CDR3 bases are TGTGCCAGCAGCTTGGGAGGGGGTGAAAAACTGTTTTTT.